This paragraph reports one T cell receptor (beta chain). The antigen is unknown. The data derive from a study of cytomegalovirus exposure and HLA in healthy donors. In the study overall: As released early, the data held approximately 80 million unique TCRs from HLA-typed donors. General study points: A later analysis showed TCR association rates differing by HLA locus, peaking at DRB1 and lowest at HLA-C. Across all donors, roughly uniform sequencing depth was an assumption of the presence/absence analyses. Both high specificity and high sensitivity reportedly marked the classifier's diagnosis of cytomegalovirus status.

PCR used 60 Vbeta primers and 13 Jbeta primers. This table comes from immunoSEQ multiplex PCR, and its TCRdb copy is limited to in-frame clones, with some not included. The data show roughly 130,000 clones, over 60% seen once. Germline V gene sequence: CDR1 SGHRS, CDR2 YFSETQ. The CDR3 is made up of 15 amino acids. V was shortened by 0 bases and J by 5 bases, with 14 bases between the two germline ends. The source material was PBMCs. The gene calls are TRBV5-1 and TRBJ2-5; D may be TRBD1 (6 bases). This clonotype was obtained from a male donor in good health and CMV-seropositive. CDR3 amino acids: CASSLDLRGFETQYF. Here the CDR3 DNA reads TGCGCCAGCAGCTTGGACCTCAGGGGTTTTGAGACCCAGTACTTC.